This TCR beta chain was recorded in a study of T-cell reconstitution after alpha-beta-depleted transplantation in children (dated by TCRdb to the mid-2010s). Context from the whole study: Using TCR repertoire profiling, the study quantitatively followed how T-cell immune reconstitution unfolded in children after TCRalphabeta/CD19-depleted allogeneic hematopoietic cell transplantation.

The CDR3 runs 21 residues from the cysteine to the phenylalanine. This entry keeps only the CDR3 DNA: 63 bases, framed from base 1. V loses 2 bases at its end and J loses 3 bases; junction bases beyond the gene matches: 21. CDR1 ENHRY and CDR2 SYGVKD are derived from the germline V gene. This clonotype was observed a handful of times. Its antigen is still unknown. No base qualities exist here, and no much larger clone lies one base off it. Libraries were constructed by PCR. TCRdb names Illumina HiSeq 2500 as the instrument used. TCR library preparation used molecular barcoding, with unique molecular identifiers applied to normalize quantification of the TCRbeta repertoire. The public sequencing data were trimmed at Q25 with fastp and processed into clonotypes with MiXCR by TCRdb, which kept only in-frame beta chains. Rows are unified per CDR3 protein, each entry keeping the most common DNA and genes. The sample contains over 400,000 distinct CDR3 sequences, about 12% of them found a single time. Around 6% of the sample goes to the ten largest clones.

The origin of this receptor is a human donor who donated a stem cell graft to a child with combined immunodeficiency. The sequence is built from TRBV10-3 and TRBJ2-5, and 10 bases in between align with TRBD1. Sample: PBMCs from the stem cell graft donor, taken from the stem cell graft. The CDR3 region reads CAISEPNDIETGGYTEETQYF. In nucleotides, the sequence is TGTGCCATCAGTGAGCCGAACGATATTGAGACAGGGGGCTATACCGAAGAGACCCAGTACTTC.